The 21 T cell receptor beta chains reported below all come from one sample, sequenced in a study of blood T cell repertoires in COVID-19. Assay: immunoSEQ multiplex PCR; the TCRdb copy retains only in-frame clones and omits some. In the table there are approximately 100,000 clones, roughly 92% of which are singletons. The sample comprised peripheral blood. All receptors derive from a man aged 55-75 years with acute or convalescent COVID-19.

This clone was recorded once. The chain has TRBV6-5 and TRBJ2-1, with 8 bases identical to TRBD1. V lost 6 bases, J lost 5 bases, and 6 bases stayed unmatched. This CDR3 contains 14 residues. Germline values: CDR1 MNHEY, CDR2 SVGAGI. DNA of the CDR3: TGTGCCAGCAGAGACAGGGGTAGAGACAATGAGCAGTTCTTC. As protein: CASRDRGRDNEQFF.

The genes are TRBV24-1 and TRBJ2-7; D gene ambiguous. The CDR3 length is 15 residues. CDR1 is KGHDR and CDR2 is SFDVKD in the germline V gene. The CDR3 DNA sequence: TGTGCACCCGGAAGAAGTTTGAGCGATTCCTACGAGCAGTACTTC. Its protein is CAPGRSLSDSYEQYF.

The chain couples TRBV28 to TRBJ2-7; 11 bases match TRBD2. This CDR3 is built from 16 residues. Germline trimming cut 5 bases from V and 5 bases from J; bases unmatched to any gene: 11. The germline V gene encodes CDR1 MDHEN and CDR2 SYDVKM. CDR3 nucleotides: TGTGCCAGCAGTCGTACCTTAGCGGGAGGGAGGAACGAGCAGTACTTC. Protein sequence: CASSRTLAGGRNEQYF.

The chain recombines TRBV10-3 with TRBJ1-1; TRBD1 agrees at 8 bases. Unmatched junction bases numbered 14, after V lost 6 bases and J lost 5 bases. From germline, CDR1 is ENHRY and CDR2 SYGVKD. The CDR3 loop spans 16 amino acids. The CDR3 sequence is CAISQDRGVRGTEAFF. The CDR3 bases are TGTGCCATCAGCCAAGACAGGGGAGTCCGTGGGACTGAAGCTTTCTTT.

The rearrangement joins TRBV7-3 to TRBJ2-1, with 12 nucleotides matching TRBD1. CDR1 SGHTA and CDR2 FQGTGA come from the germline V gene. Trimming took 3 bases from V and 7 from J; bases not matched to a gene: 10. CDR3 length equals 17 residues. CDR3 residues: CASSFTGTGGLGNEQFF. In DNA, the CDR3 is TGTGCCAGCAGCTTCACCGGGACAGGGGGCTTGGGGAATGAGCAGTTCTTC.

The chain has TRBV15 and TRBJ1-1; 9 positions match TRBD1. Per the germline V gene, CDR1 is LNHNV and CDR2 is YYDKDF (reference sequence). V shed 5 bases, J shed 6 bases, and the junction held 4 bases outside the gene matches. This CDR3 contains 13 residues. The CDR3: CATSRDRESEAFF. The CDR3 nucleotides read TGTGCCACCAGCCGGGACAGGGAGTCTGAAGCTTTCTTT.

This clone was recorded only once. This sequence joins TRBV3-1 (or the pseudogene TRBV3-2) and TRBJ1-2, with 7 nucleotides matching TRBD1. Germline V CDR1 and CDR2: LGHDT, YNNKEL (reference sequence). The V gene end was trimmed by 3 bases and the J gene end by 0 bases; junction bases not matched to a gene: 10. The CDR3 totals 17 residues. This CDR3 is CASSQYLSGTANYGYTF. Here the CDR3 DNA reads TGTGCCAGCAGCCAGTACTTGTCCGGGACAGCTAACTATGGCTACACCTTC.

CDR3 loop: CASSSGTSGRNEQFF. The CDR3 region has the DNA TGTGCCAGCAGTTCCGGGACTAGCGGGAGGAATGAGCAGTTCTTC. This chain connects TRBV5-5 to TRBJ2-1, with TRBD2 matching over 15 bases. Per germline, CDR1 SGHKS and CDR2 YYEKEE (reference sequence). The junction had 4 bases not matched to a gene; V was cut back by 5 bases and J by 7 bases. CDR3 size: 15 residues.

The V gene is TRBV9, the J gene TRBJ2-3, with TRBD2 matching 13 bases. CDR3 length equals 19 residues. Germline loops: CDR1 SGDLS, CDR2 YYNGEE. V was clipped by 4 bases and J by 0 bases; unmatched bases: 11. CDR3 bases: TGTGCCAGCAGCCTAGGGGGACTAGCGGGAACCGCTAGCACAGATACGCAGTATTTT. The encoded protein is CASSLGGLAGTASTDTQYF.

The rearrangement links TRBV6-5 to TRBJ2-1; 8 bases align to TRBD1. The CDR3 consists of 14 residues. Germline lookup yields CDR1 MNHEY and CDR2 SVGAGI. Trimming at V came to 8 bases and at J to 7 bases, leaving 10 bases not matched to a gene. The CDR3 is CASDQGARWNEQFF. CDR3 sequence (DNA): TGTGCCAGCGACCAGGGGGCGCGTTGGAATGAGCAGTTCTTC.

The genes are TRBV7-8 and TRBJ2-4, with 12 bases identical to TRBD2. Germline V CDR1 and CDR2: SGHVS, FQNEAQ. The CDR3 contains 19 residues. With 5 bases clipped from V and 1 base from J, the junction kept 12 bases outside the gene matches. This CDR3 reads CASSLKASGRASAKNIQYF. The CDR3 bases are TGTGCCAGCAGCCTAAAGGCTAGCGGGAGGGCGAGCGCCAAAAACATTCAGTACTTC.

The chain combines TRBV29-1 with TRBJ2-2; D is uncertain. Trimming removed 4 bases from V and 7 bases from J, with 10 bases in between. Per the germline V gene, CDR1 is SQVTM and CDR2 is ANQGSEA. This CDR3 is built from 12 residues. Here the CDR3 DNA reads TGCAGCGTTGGCTGGGCCGGCGGGGAGCTGTTTTTT. Translated, it gives CSVGWAGGELFF.

The chain couples TRBV21-1 to TRBJ2-7; the table's D gene call, TRBD2, was not cross checked with the DNA. TRBV21-1 is termed a pseudogene. The CDR3 totals 13 residues. CDR3 sequence reads: CATVSKPVYEQYV. In DNA form, the CDR3 reads TGTGCCACGGTCTCAAAGCCCGTCTACGAGCAGTACGTC.

V is TRBV7-2 and J is TRBJ2-1; TRBD2 is a possible D gene (5 bases). CDR1 and CDR2 from the germline V gene are SGHTA and FQGNSA. CDR3 length: 15 amino acids. The germline V and J ends were trimmed by 1 base and 3 bases, with 10 bases remaining between them. CDR3 in DNA: TGTGCCAGCAGCTTAGACGGGATAGTCTACAATGAGCAGTTCTTC. Protein: CASSLDGIVYNEQFF.

The rearrangement joins TRBV15 to TRBJ2-7; TRBD2 matches 8 bases. The CDR3 sequence is 14 residues long. CDR1 LNHNV and CDR2 YYDKDF come from the germline V gene (reference sequence). V lost 4 bases to trimming and J lost 6 bases; unmatched junction nucleotides: 8. This CDR3 is CATSTGRDGIEQYF. The DNA of the CDR3 is TGTGCCACCAGCACCGGGAGGGACGGTATCGAGCAGTACTTC.

Only a few counts were recorded for this clone. The chain uses TRBV13 and TRBJ1-2, with 7 positions matching TRBD1. CDR1 PRHDT and CDR2 FYEKMQ come from the germline V gene (reference sequence). The length of the CDR3 is 13 residues. The trim removed 4 bases at V and 4 bases at J, leaving 3 bases unmatched. The CDR3: CASSSGTVYGYTF. In DNA form, the CDR3 reads TGTGCCAGCAGCTCGGGGACAGTCTATGGCTACACCTTC.

This clone was picked up one time. The chain recombines TRBV30 with TRBJ1-2; possible D gene TRBD1, 5 bases. CDR3 length: 13 residues. Trimming took off 5 bases at V and 0 bases at J, with 10 bases between the two ends. Germline V lookup: CDR1 GTSNPN, CDR2 SVGIG (reference sequence). The CDR3 nucleotides are TGTGCCTGGGCAGGGCCTGCTAACTATGGCTACACCTTC. Protein: CAWAGPANYGYTF.

The chain recombines TRBV28 with TRBJ2-3, with D maybe TRBD2 (7 bases). This CDR3 is 15 amino acids long. V lost 3 bases and J 4 bases, leaving 14 bases between the germline ends. Germline V lookup: CDR1 MDHEN, CDR2 SYDVKM. The CDR3 here is CASSFRGAGADTQYF. Here the CDR3 DNA reads TGTGCCAGCAGTTTCCGGGGGGCTGGCGCAGATACGCAGTATTTT.

The rearrangement links TRBV30 to TRBJ1-1, with a possible D match to TRBD1 (5 bases). This CDR3 is 14 amino acids long. V gave up 2 bases and J gave up 0 bases, with 10 bases separating them. CDR1 GTSNPN and CDR2 SVGIG come from the germline V gene (reference sequence). In DNA, the CDR3 is TGTGCCTGGAGTTCCAGGGTTATGAACACTGAAGCTTTCTTT. Its translation: CAWSSRVMNTEAFF.

This clone was seen a handful of times. J is TRBJ2-1 and V is TRBV2; 9 bases agree with TRBD2. The V gene's germline CDR1 is SNHLY and CDR2 FYNNEI. CDR3 length: 13 amino acids. With V trimmed by 10 bases and J by 2 bases, 3 bases remained unmatched. CDR3 amino acids: CANQREAYNEQFF. CDR3 bases: TGTGCCAACCAGCGGGAGGCCTACAATGAGCAGTTCTTC.

The genes are TRBV6-5 and TRBJ1-6, with a tentative D call TRBD1 (6 bases). V was trimmed by 8 bases and J by 10 bases, leaving 21 bases between them. Germline CDR1 reads MNHEY; CDR2 reads SVGAGI. The CDR3 sequence is 15 residues long. Here the CDR3 reads CASYLRGGIGSPLHF. CDR3 nucleotide sequence: TGTGCCAGCTATCTAAGGGGGGGCATAGGGTCACCCCTCCACTTT.